What follows are 22 T cell receptor beta chains derived from one specimen sequenced in a study of glioma-infiltrating T cells. Using RNA template, CDR3s of TCR alpha and beta were amplified with iRepertoire arm-PCR. TCRdb re-analysed the multiplex PCR reads in MiXCR, keeping a single row per CDR3 protein. The repertoire holds 400,000 or so distinct CDR3 sequences, with more than 35% as singletons. Sequencing was carried out using glioma tissue, nonneoplastic brain tissue, or PBMCs (not recorded which). Receptors were obtained from a human donor with low-grade glioma or glioblastoma, undergoing nonglioma brain surgery, or in good health (not recorded which).

V is TRBV28 and J is TRBJ2-7, with a tentative D call TRBD1 (6 bases). The germline V gene has CDR1 MDHEN and CDR2 SYDVKM. The V and J ends lost 1 base and 5 bases respectively, with 15 bases between them. The CDR3 contains 15 residues. In DNA form, the CDR3 reads TGTGCCAGCAGTTTATCAGGGGTCGACTACGACGAGCAGTACTTC. Its translation is CASSLSGVDYDEQYF.

This clonotype was seen only a few times. The chain links TRBV7-6 to TRBJ2-7, with TRBD2 as a possible D gene (6 bases). Germline V gene sequence: CDR1 SGHVS, CDR2 FNYEAQ. The CDR3 spans 14 residues. V was shortened by 4 bases and J by 1 base, with 11 bases between the two germline ends. CDR3 bases: TGTGCCAGCAGCTCGCTAGCGTCGTCCTACGAGCAGTACTTC. Translated: CASSSLASSYEQYF.

J is TRBJ2-1 and V is TRBV4-1; TRBD2 matches 7 bases. Germline values: CDR1 MGHRA, CDR2 YSYEKL. The CDR3 covers 16 residues. The V gene end was trimmed by 1 base and the J gene end by 6 bases; junction bases not matched to a gene: 9. This chain's CDR3 is CASSQVPYTSVNEQFF. CDR3 nucleotides: TGCGCCAGCAGCCAAGTTCCTTATACTAGCGTCAATGAGCAGTTCTTC.

Ten or more counts support this clonotype. V gene TRBV6-2 or TRBV6-3 combines with J gene TRBJ1-5; D unclear. Trimming removed 6 bases from V and 0 bases from J, with 12 bases in between. The CDR3 is made up of 15 amino acids. Germline V gene lookup returns CDR1 MNHEY and CDR2 SVGEGT. CDR3 coding DNA: TGTGCCAGCAGCACTCGGACCTATAGCAATCAGCCCCAGCATTTT. Its protein is CASSTRTYSNQPQHF.

The rearrangement joins TRBV28 to TRBJ1-2; unclear D gene. Germline assignment: CDR1 MDHEN and CDR2 SYDVKM. CDR3 length equals 17 residues. V lost 6 bases to trimming and J lost 2 bases, with 22 bases between them. This CDR3 reads CASSPPGVSTLNYGYTF. CDR3 DNA: TGTGCCAGCAGCCCCCCCGGGGTCTCAACCCTAAACTATGGCTACACCTTC.

The chain uses TRBV13 and TRBJ2-1; D may be TRBD2 (6 bases). The tail of the sequence fits TRBJ2-5 better, so the J call may be wrong. Germline CDR1 is PRHDT and CDR2 is FYEKMQ (reference sequence). This CDR3 spans 15 amino acids. The CDR3: CASSPSTRNQETQYF. The DNA of the CDR3 is TGTGCCAGCAGCCCCTCGACTAGAAACCAAGAGACCCAGTACTTC.

At least ten counts were recorded for this clonotype. V gene TRBV27 combines with J gene TRBJ2-5; 9 bases line up with TRBD1. V lost 1 base to trimming and J lost 2 bases; unmatched junction nucleotides: 5. This CDR3 region has 16 residues. From germline, CDR1 is MNHEY and CDR2 SMNVEV (reference sequence). The CDR3 nucleotides read TGTGCCAGCAGTTTATTAGGGGACAGGGATCAAGAGACCCAGTACTTC. Protein product: CASSLLGDRDQETQYF.

CDR3 region: CASSLISAGKNTGELFF. The DNA for the CDR3 is TGTGCCAGCAGCTTAATATCGGCAGGAAAGAACACCGGGGAGCTGTTTTTT. V gene TRBV7-9 combines with J gene TRBJ2-2; D call uncertain. The CDR3 extends over 17 amino acids. V lost 2 bases to trimming and J lost 1 base, with 14 bases between them. Germline assignment: CDR1 SEHNR and CDR2 FQNEAQ (reference sequence). Supplemented by reference TRBV7-9 and TRBJ2-2, the full variable domain reads DTGVSQNPRHKITKRGQNVTFRCDPISEHNRLYWYRQTLGQGPEFLTYFQNEAQLEKSRLLSDRFSAERPKGSFSTLEIQRTEQGDSAMYLCASSLISAGKNTGELFFGEGSRLTVL.

This clonotype was counted only a few times. The chain couples TRBV3-1 to TRBJ1-6; D is unresolved. The CDR3 runs 14 residues. V dropped 1 base and J dropped 6 bases, with 7 bases sitting between them. Looked up from germline, CDR1 is LGHDT and CDR2 is YNNKEL (reference sequence). The CDR3 nucleotides are TGTGCCAGCAGCCAAGGGTGGGGTAATTCACCCCTCCACTTT. This codes for CASSQGWGNSPLHF.

The J gene is TRBJ2-7, the V gene TRBV28; D is perhaps TRBD2 (5 bases). The CDR3 has 16 amino acids. The ends were cut back, 9 bases at V and 7 bases at J, with 28 bases in the middle. Germline V gene data show CDR1 as MDHEN and CDR2 as SYDVKM. The DNA of the CDR3 is TGTGCCAGGAGTAACCTCGGATTCGGGATGGTGGGAGAGCAGTACTTC. Amino acids: CARSNLGFGMVGEQYF.

This clonotype was observed a few times. This rearrangement joins TRBV24-1 to TRBJ2-7; TRBD1 or TRBD2 may be the D gene (5 bases each). There are 15 residues in the CDR3. Germline CDR1 and CDR2: KGHDR and SFDVKD. The germline V and J ends were trimmed by 5 bases and 3 bases, with 16 bases remaining between them. The CDR3 loop reads CATSGGTDAYYEQYF. The CDR3 nucleotides read TGTGCCACCAGTGGAGGGACGGATGCCTACTACGAGCAGTACTTC.

The genes are TRBV27 and TRBJ1-5, with 7 nucleotides matching TRBD1. Germline CDR1 reads MNHEY; CDR2 reads SMNVEV (reference sequence). Germline trimming cut 7 bases from V and 0 bases from J; bases unmatched to any gene: 6. The CDR3 loop spans 15 amino acids. The CDR3 DNA is TGTGCCAGCAAGGGACAGCGCTATAGCAATCAGCCCCAGCATTTT. Amino acid sequence: CASKGQRYSNQPQHF.

V is TRBV19 and J is TRBJ1-5, with D possibly matching TRBD1 (5 bases). The CDR3 contains 16 residues. Germline V gene lookup returns CDR1 LNHDA and CDR2 SQIVND (reference sequence). Trimming removed 3 bases at V and 6 bases at J, with 18 bases between. In DNA form, the CDR3 reads TGTGCCAGTAGTATGGGGACGGACCCAGGAATTCAGCCCCAGCATTTT. The encoded protein is CASSMGTDPGIQPQHF.

In regard to this clonotype: The junction does not match germline at one end; this may be a read error. The J gene is TRBJ2-7, the V gene TRBV6-2 or TRBV6-3; maybe TRBD2 (6 bases). The germline gives CDR1 MNHEY, CDR2 SVGEGT. The CDR3 is 17 amino acids. CDR3 loop: CASSPLIGRGPSYEQNF. The CDR3 DNA is TGTGCCAGCAGCCCCCTGATCGGGAGAGGCCCATCCTACGAGCAGAACTTC.

In this sample, this clonotype turned up once. The chain carries TRBV28 and TRBJ1-3; D gene ambiguous. The germline V and J ends were trimmed by 5 bases and 0 bases, with 8 bases remaining between them. The germline gives CDR1 MDHEN, CDR2 SYDVKM. This CDR3 region has 14 residues. CDR3 protein: CASSPSPSGNTIYF. Here the CDR3 DNA reads TGTGCCAGCAGTCCGTCCCCCTCTGGAAACACCATATATTTT. Combining the CDR3 with reference TRBV28 and TRBJ1-3 gives the whole variable domain DVKVTQSSRYLVKRTGEKVFLECVQDMDHENMFWYRQDPGLGLRLIYFSYDVKMKEKGDIPEGYSVSREKKERFSLILESASTNQTSMYLCASSPSPSGNTIYFGEGSWLTVV.

This clonotype was seen many times. The CDR3 protein is CASSAHRPGQGAISVTIYF. The CDR3 DNA follows: TGTGCCAGCAGTGCTCATCGGCCGGGACAGGGGGCTATATCGGTCACCATATATTTT. The rearrangement links TRBV6-1 to TRBJ1-3, with 12 bases aligning to TRBD1. The CDR3 runs to 19 residues. Germline lookup yields CDR1 MNHNS and CDR2 SASEGT. The trim removed 4 bases at V and 9 bases at J, leaving 19 bases unmatched.

The rearrangement uses TRBV20-1 and TRBJ2-1, with TRBD2 identical over 9 bases. The CDR3 is made up of 16 amino acids. From germline, CDR1 is DFQATT and CDR2 SNEGSKA (reference sequence). V lost 3 bases and J lost 6; bases outside the gene matches: 12. This CDR3 is CSARGDLAGPSNEQFF. Written as DNA, the CDR3 is TGCAGTGCTAGGGGCGATCTAGCGGGACCGTCCAATGAGCAGTTCTTC.

Comments on this clonotype: This may be a read error, as it is one base from a much larger clone. The chain joins TRBV20-1 to TRBJ1-5, with a possible D match to TRBD1 (5 bases). Germline lookup yields CDR1 DFQATT and CDR2 SNEGSKA (reference sequence). There are 13 residues in the CDR3. The CDR3 coding sequence is TGCAATCCTTCTCGGGACCCCAATCAGCCCCAGCATTTT. Translating gives CNPSRDPNQPQHF.

The table lists this clonotype with many counts. The rearrangement joins TRBV6-1 to TRBJ1-5, with TRBD1 matching 10 bases. Germline CDR1 MNHNS, CDR2 SASEGT. This CDR3 contains 15 residues. Trimming at V came to 4 bases and at J to 6 bases, leaving 6 bases not matched to a gene. The CDR3 reads CASSGQGAAVQPQHF. CDR3 nucleotide sequence: TGTGCCAGCAGTGGACAGGGGGCAGCGGTTCAGCCCCAGCATTTT.

The rearrangement uses TRBV5-5 and TRBJ2-3, with D maybe TRBD2 (5 bases). Trimming took 0 bases from V and 6 from J, leaving 14 bases between them. CDR1 and CDR2 from the germline V gene are SGHKS and YYEKEE (reference sequence). CDR3 length: 15 residues. The DNA of the CDR3 is TGTGCCAGCAGCTTGGCCGGTAGGCGGGCGGATACGCAGTATTTT. This gives the protein CASSLAGRRADTQYF.

The chain joins TRBV20-1 to TRBJ2-1, with 8 bases matching TRBD2. V gave up 0 bases and J gave up 7 bases; unmatched junction bases: 5. Germline loops: CDR1 DFQATT, CDR2 SNEGSKA (reference sequence). The length of the CDR3 is 14 residues. The CDR3: CSARDPAGVNEQFF. The DNA of the CDR3 is TGCAGTGCTAGAGATCCAGCGGGAGTGAATGAGCAGTTCTTC.

As for this clonotype: This could be a read error, since a much larger clone is one nucleotide away. The chain recombines TRBV6-6 with TRBJ1-2; D gene unclear. The CDR3 sequence is 16 residues long. Per the germline V gene, CDR1 is MNHNY and CDR2 is SVGAGI (reference sequence). Trimming stripped 0 bases from V and 4 bases from J, with 15 bases between. CDR3 in DNA: TGTGCCAGCAGTTACTCGAGTAAGGGAATTTTCTATGGCTACACCTTC. Translating gives CASSYSSKGIFYGYTF.